This TCR beta chain was captured in a study of OX40 agonist ivuxolimab in advanced cancers. Study-wide context: Hepatocellular carcinoma, melanoma, renal cell or head and neck cancer was diagnosed in the dose-escalation patients. Findings and caveats of the study: Low levels of normalized T-cell clonal expansion also appeared in some nonresponders.

The protocol was immunoSEQ multiplex PCR, while the TCRdb copy is restricted to in-frame clones and leaves out a portion. The sample holds more than 50,000 clones, nearly 80% seen once. A single count supports this clone. The antigen remains unidentified. V was pared by 0 bases and J by 4 bases, with 7 bases of the junction left unmatched. Germline CDR1 and CDR2: SGHRS and YFSETQ. CDR3 size: 16 residues. The material sequenced was CD4+ or CD8+ T cells sorted from blood, taken in a trial of the OX40 agonist ivuxolimab. This chain uses TRBV5-1 with TRBJ2-1; 7 bases line up with TRBD1. The TCR comes from an adult with an advanced solid tumor such as melanoma, head and neck, liver or kidney cancer. DNA of the CDR3: TGCGCCAGCAGCTTGGAGAGACAGGGAGCTTACAATGAGCAGTTCTTC. Translation: CASSLERQGAYNEQFF.